This TCR beta chain was captured by sequencing in a study of breast tumors, draining lymph nodes, adjacent tissues (TCRdb year 2016). About the study as a whole: In breast cancer patients, the study compared the TCR beta repertoires of tumor, adjacent nontumor tissue and axillary lymph nodes. The study aimed to assess the relationships and possible T-cell exchange between tumor, surrounding tissue and draining lymph node repertoires in human breast cancer.

TCRdb lists the instrument as Illumina HiSeq 2000. Multiplex PCR amplification was used to generate the TCR beta chain libraries. High-throughput sequencing was used to analyze the amplified TCR beta chain products. The raw public data were reprocessed by TCRdb itself: fastp quality trimming at Q25, MiXCR clonotype calling, in-frame beta chains only. When rows share a CDR3 protein, they turn into one entry using the most common DNA and genes. The sample profile shows about 130,000 distinct CDR3 sequences; approximately 21% of them were found once. The ten most abundant clones make up 2% to 2.5% of the sample. The lymph node samples were taken from the axillary draining lymph nodes of breast cancer patients. This clonotype has ten or more counts. Its antigen is unknown. Base quality data are lacking; no much larger clone is found one base away. Measured from the cysteine to the phenylalanine, the CDR3 is 17 residues long. Only the CDR3 portion is preserved as DNA: 51 bases, with reading frame beginning at the first base. From a lookup of the germline V gene, CDR1 and CDR2 are SGHRS and YFSETQ. After removal of 5 bases from V and 7 bases from J, the junction retains 11 bases not matched to a gene.

The full study reports these points: Tumors showed preferential V and J gene usage, and their T-cell repertoire diversity fell below that of lymph nodes yet above that of nontumor tissue. The conclusion that tumor T cells originate in lymph nodes was framed as consistent with a hypothesis rather than directly demonstrated. A scenario in which most tumor T cells derive from the lymph node and then expand within tumor tissue was judged to be consistent with the data. In luminal-like breast cancer, tumor and nontumor tissue repertoires resembled each other significantly more than in basal-like breast cancer.

Recombination linked TRBV5-1 to TRBJ1-6; TRBD1 agrees with 11 junctional bases. This clonotype originated in a female donor with breast cancer. Some clones in this sample may be carry-over from other donors' samples. The sequenced material came from axillary lymph node tissue. Read as DNA, the sequence is TGCGCCAGCAGGGAGGATTCCGGGACAGGGGGGAATTCACCCCTCCACTTT. Translated, this gives CASREDSGTGGNSPLHF.